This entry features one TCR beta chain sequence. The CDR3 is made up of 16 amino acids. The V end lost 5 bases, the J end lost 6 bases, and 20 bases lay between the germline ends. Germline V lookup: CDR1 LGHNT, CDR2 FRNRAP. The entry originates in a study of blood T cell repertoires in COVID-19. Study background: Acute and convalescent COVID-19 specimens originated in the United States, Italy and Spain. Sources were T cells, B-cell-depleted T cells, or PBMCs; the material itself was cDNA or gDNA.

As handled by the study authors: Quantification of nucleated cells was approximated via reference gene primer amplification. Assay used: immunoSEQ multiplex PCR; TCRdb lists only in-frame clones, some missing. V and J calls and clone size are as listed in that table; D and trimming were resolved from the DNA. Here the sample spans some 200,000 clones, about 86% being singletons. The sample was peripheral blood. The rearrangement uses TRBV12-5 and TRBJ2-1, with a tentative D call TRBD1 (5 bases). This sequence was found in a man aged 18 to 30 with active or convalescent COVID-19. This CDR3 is CASGPLFGQQGNEQFF. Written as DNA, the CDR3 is TGTGCTAGTGGTCCACTTTTTGGGCAGCAGGGCAATGAGCAGTTCTTC.